These 8 T cell receptor beta chains originate from one sample sequenced in a study of T cell clonotyping in hematopoietic cell transplantation (dated by TCRdb to the early 2020s). Library prep was done by the immunoSEQ multiplex PCR assay. TCRdb obtained this table from immuneACCESS and retained in-frame rearrangements with V and J assigned. These tables miss some clones; where compared with another copy, unresolved V genes account for less than half of the shortfall, and the remainder is unexplained. The sample records about 69,000 clones, approximately 94% of which are singletons. Roughly 1.7% of the sample goes to the ten largest clones. Sequenced material: peripheral blood mononuclear cells. The receptors come from a middle-aged man in good health. Some clones in this sample may be carry-over from other donors' samples.

The chain carries TRBV2 and TRBJ2-5; D is ambiguous. V was pared by 4 bases and J by 5 bases, with 11 bases between. Germline-derived CDR1 and CDR2 are SNHLY and FYNNEI. The CDR3 runs 13 residues. CDR3 nucleotides: TGTGCCAGCAGTGGGACCATTGGGGAGACCCAGTACTTC. Translated, it gives CASSGTIGETQYF.

The chain couples TRBV5-1 to TRBJ1-4; no definite D call. Germline V gene lookup returns CDR1 SGHRS and CDR2 YFSETQ. V shed 4 bases and J shed 4 bases, with 14 bases lying between them. This CDR3 region has 15 residues. The CDR3 sequence is CASSPDPDYNEKLFF. Written as DNA, the CDR3 is TGCGCCAGCAGCCCGGACCCCGACTATAATGAAAAACTGTTTTTT.

This rearrangement joins TRBV29-1 to TRBJ1-2; 7 positions match TRBD1. Unmatched junction bases numbered 10, after V lost 7 bases and J lost 5 bases. This CDR3 spans 13 amino acids. Germline loops: CDR1 SQVTM, CDR2 ANQGSEA. CDR3 amino acids: CSAVTGPRYGYTF. CDR3 sequence (DNA): TGCAGCGCCGTGACAGGGCCCAGGTATGGCTACACCTTC.

In this sample, this clone turned up once. In DNA, the CDR3 is TGTGCCAGCAGCCCCGGCAAGCGGCCCACAGATACGCAGTATTTT. Its protein product is CASSPGKRPTDTQYF. The chain carries TRBV7-3 and TRBJ2-3, with D perhaps TRBD2 (5 bases). CDR3 length: 15 amino acids. Germline lookup yields CDR1 SGHTA and CDR2 FQGTGA. Between the trimmed V and J ends, which lost 5 bases and 2 bases, there was a span of 14 bases.

V and J are TRBV27 and TRBJ1-2; D possibly corresponds to TRBD1 (5 bases). CDR1 is MNHEY, CDR2 SMNVEV, per germline (reference sequence). This CDR3 has 16 residues. The germline V and J ends were trimmed by 3 bases and 4 bases, with 18 bases remaining between them. The CDR3 nucleotides read TGTGCCAGCAGTTTTTGGGGGGTCGCTGGGGGCTATGGCTACACCTTC. Protein product: CASSFWGVAGGYGYTF.

The gene calls are TRBV5-8 and TRBJ1-2, with D possibly matching TRBD1 (6 bases). V was pared by 5 bases and J by 6 bases, with 20 bases between. Germline CDR1 SGHTS, CDR2 YDEGEE. This CDR3 region has 15 residues. The CDR3 region is CASRIKPPSGDGYTF. For the CDR3, the DNA is TGTGCCAGCAGAATCAAACCCCCGTCAGGGGATGGCTACACCTTC. Complete variable domain (other parts from reference TRBV5-8 and TRBJ1-2): EAGVTQSPTHLIKTRGQQATLRCSPISGHTSVYWYQQALGLGLQFLLWYDEGEERNRGNFPPRFSGRQFPNYSSELNVNALELEDSALYLCASRIKPPSGDGYTFGSGTRLTVV.

V gene TRBV19 combines with J gene TRBJ2-2; no firm D call. The CDR3 length is 14 residues. CDR1 and CDR2 (germline): LNHDA, SQIVND (reference sequence). The ends were cut back, 6 bases at V and 1 base at J, with 9 bases in the middle. The CDR3 spells CASRSWGNTGELFF. Written as DNA, the CDR3 is TGTGCCAGTAGGAGTTGGGGGAACACCGGGGAGCTGTTTTTT.

The J gene is TRBJ2-7, the V gene TRBV6-5; the match to TRBD2 covers 7 bases. The V segment lost 7 bases and the J segment 5 bases; nucleotides outside the gene matches: 8. Germline CDR1 is MNHEY and CDR2 is SVGAGI. The CDR3 has 13 amino acids. The CDR3 loop is CASIPGGGDEQYF. CDR3 DNA: TGTGCCAGCATCCCGGGGGGAGGCGACGAGCAGTACTTC.